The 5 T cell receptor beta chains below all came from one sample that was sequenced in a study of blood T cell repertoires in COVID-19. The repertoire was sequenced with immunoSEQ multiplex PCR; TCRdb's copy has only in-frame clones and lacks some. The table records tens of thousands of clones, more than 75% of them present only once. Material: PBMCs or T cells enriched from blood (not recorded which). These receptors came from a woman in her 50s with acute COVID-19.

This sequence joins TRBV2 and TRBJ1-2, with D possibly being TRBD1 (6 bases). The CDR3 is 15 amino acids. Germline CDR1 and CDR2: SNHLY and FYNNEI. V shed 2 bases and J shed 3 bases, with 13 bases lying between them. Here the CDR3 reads CASSEHRAKDYGYTF. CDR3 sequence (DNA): TGTGCCAGCAGTGAACACAGGGCGAAAGACTATGGCTACACCTTC. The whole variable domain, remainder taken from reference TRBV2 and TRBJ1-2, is EPEVTQTPSHQVTQMGQEVILRCVPISNHLYFYWYRQILGQKVEFLVSFYNNEISEKSEIFDDQFSVERPDGSNFTLKIRSTKLEDSAMYFCASSEHRAKDYGYTFGSGTRLTVV.

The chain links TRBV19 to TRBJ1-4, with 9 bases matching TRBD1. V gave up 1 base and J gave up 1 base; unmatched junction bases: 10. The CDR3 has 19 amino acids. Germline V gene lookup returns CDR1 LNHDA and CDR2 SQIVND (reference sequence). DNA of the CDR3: TGTGCCAGTAGTATAGCGGGACAGGGATTTTCGAAAACTAATGAAAAACTGTTTTTT. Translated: CASSIAGQGFSKTNEKLFF.

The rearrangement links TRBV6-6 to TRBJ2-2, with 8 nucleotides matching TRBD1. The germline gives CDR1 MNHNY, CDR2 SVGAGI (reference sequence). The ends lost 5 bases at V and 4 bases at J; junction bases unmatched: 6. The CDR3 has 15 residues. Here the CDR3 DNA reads TGTGCCAGCAGTCCTGGACAGGGCAGCACCGGGGAGCTGTTTTTT. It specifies CASSPGQGSTGELFF.

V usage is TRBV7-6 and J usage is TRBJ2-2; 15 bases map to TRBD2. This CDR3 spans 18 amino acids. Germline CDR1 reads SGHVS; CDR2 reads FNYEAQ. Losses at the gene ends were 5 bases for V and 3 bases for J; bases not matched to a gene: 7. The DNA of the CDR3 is TGTGCCAGCAGCCCCGGACTAGCGGGGGGGCCGGACACCGGGGAGCTGTTTTTT. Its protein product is CASSPGLAGGPDTGELFF.

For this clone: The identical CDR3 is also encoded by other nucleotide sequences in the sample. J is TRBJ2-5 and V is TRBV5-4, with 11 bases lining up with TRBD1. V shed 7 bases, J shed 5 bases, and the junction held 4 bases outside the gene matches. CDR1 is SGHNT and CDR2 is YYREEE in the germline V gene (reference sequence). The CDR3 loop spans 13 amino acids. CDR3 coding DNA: TGTGCCAGCGGACGGGACAGGGGGGAGACCCAGTACTTC. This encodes CASGRDRGETQYF.